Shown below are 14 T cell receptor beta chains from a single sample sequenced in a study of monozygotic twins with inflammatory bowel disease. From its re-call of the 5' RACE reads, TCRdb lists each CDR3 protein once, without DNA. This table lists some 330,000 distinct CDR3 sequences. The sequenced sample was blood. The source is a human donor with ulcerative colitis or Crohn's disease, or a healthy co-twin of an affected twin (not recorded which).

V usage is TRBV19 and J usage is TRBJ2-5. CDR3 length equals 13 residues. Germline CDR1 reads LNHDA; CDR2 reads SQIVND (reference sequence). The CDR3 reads CASTQDRGETQYF.

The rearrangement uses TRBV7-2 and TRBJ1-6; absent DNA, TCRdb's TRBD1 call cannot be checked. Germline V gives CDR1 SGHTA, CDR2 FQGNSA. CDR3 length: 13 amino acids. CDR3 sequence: CASRNKTVSPLHF.

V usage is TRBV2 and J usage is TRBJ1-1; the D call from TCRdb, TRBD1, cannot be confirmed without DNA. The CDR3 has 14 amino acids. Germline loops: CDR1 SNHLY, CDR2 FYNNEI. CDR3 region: CASSWTGLGTEAFF.

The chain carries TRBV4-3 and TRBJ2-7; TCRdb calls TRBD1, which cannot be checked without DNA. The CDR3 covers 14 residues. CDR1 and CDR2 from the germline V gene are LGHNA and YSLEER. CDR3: CASSQDRGSYEQYF.

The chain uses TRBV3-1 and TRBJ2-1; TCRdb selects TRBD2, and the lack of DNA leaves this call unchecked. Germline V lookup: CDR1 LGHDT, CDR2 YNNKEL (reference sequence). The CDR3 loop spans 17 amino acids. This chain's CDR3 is CASSQFRLAGAYNEQFF.

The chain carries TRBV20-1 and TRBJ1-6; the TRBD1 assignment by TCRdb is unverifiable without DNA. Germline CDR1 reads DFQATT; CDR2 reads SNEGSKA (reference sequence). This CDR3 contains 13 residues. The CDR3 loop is CSARRGRDSPLHF.

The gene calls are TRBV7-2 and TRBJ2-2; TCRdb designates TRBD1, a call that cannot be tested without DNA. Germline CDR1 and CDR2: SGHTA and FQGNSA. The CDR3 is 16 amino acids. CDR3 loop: CASTFTGNAGTGELFF.

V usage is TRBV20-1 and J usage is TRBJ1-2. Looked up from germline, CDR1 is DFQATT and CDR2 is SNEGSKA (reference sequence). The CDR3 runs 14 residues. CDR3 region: CSASKGRANYGYTF.

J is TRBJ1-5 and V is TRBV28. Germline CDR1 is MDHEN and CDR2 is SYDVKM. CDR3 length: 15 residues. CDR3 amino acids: CASSDSGRTGQPQHF.

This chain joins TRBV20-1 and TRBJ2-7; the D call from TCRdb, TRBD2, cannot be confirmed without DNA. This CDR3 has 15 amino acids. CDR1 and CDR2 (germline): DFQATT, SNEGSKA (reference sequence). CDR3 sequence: CSARGLGAVTYEQYF.

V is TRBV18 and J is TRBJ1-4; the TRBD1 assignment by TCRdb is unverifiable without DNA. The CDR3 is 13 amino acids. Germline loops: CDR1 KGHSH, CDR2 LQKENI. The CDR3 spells CASSRTGDEKLFF.

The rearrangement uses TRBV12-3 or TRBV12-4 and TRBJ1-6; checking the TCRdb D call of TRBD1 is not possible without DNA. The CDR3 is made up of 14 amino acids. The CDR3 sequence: CASSLSVFGSPLHF.

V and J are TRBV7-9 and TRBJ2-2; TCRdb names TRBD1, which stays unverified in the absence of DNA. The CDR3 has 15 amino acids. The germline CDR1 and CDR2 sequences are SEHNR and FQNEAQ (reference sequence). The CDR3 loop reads CASSAKGLSTGELFF.

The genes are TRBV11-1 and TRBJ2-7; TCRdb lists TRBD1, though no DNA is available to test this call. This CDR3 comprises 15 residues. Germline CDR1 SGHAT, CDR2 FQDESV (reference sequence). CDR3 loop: CASSSLAGATYEQYF.